This T cell receptor (beta chain) was captured in a study of PD-1 blockade in classical Hodgkin lymphoma. The V and J ends lost 4 bases and 4 bases, in that order; junction bases with no gene match: 13. Germline-derived CDR1 and CDR2 are SGHAT and FQNNGV. CDR3 length equals 16 residues. Whole-study results and caveats: After ASCT, patients who started nivolumab under 1 year later were excluded. Compared with baseline, CD4+ but not CD8+ TCR diversity had risen significantly by C4D1. Undefined causes, possibly disease activity or prior therapy, underlie the repertoire differences. Baseline TCR diversity was reportedly lower in newly diagnosed patients than healthy donors.

Only one count was recorded for this clone. Antigen: not known. Clones were sequenced by immunoSEQ multiplex PCR, and TCRdb holds only the in-frame ones, with some missing. The data show tens of thousands of clones, with over 75% seen just once and about a sixth held by the top ten. Following autologous stem cell transplantation, relapse occurred in every patient, and exposure to brentuximab vedotin varied. The rearrangement links TRBV11-2 to TRBJ2-7; 7 bases align to TRBD1. Specimen: peripheral blood mononuclear cells (PBMCs), collected before the second cycle of nivolumab. The clonotype comes from a human donor with classical Hodgkin lymphoma. CDR3 residues: CASSSKTGHNLYEQYV. The DNA of the CDR3 is TGTGCCAGCAGCTCCAAGACAGGGCATAACCTATACGAGCAGTACGTC.